The sample holds a few counts of the clone carrying this TCR beta chain. The data were taken from a study of T cell repertoires in cytomegalovirus infection. TCRdb reanalysed the reads using MiXCR and keeps one entry per CDR3 protein. Of some 600,000 distinct CDR3 sequences in the sample, 24% were seen once. The length of the CDR3 is 13 residues. The V and J ends lost 2 bases and 1 base respectively, with 5 bases between them. The germline V gene encodes CDR1 SNHLY and CDR2 FYNNEI. This TCR derives from a human donor in good health (CMV status not recorded). Some clones in this sample may be carry-over from other donors' samples. Sequences were obtained from CD8+ T cells from PBMCs. The V gene is TRBV2, the J gene TRBJ1-1; no definite D call. The CDR3 DNA reads as TGTGCCAGCAGTGAACCGGGGAACACTGAAGCTTTCTTT. Encoded protein: CASSEPGNTEAFF.